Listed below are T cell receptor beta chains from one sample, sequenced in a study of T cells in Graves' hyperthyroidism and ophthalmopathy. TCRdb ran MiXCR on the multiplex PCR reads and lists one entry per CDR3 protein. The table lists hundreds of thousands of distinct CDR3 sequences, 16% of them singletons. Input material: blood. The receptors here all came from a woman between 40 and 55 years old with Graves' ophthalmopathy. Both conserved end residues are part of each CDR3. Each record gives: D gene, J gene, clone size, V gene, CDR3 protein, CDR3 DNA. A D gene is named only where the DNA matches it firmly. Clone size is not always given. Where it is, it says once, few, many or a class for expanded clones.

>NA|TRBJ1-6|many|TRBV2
CASSENRRESPLHF
TGTGCCAGCAGCGAGAACAGGAGGGAGTCACCCCTCCACTTT
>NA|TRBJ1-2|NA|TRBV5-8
CASSLGGRISYTF
TGTGCCAGCAGCCTCGGGGGGCGGATCAGCTACACCTTC
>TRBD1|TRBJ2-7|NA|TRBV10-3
CAISAETGAYEQYF
TGTGCCATCAGTGCGGAGACAGGGGCATACGAGCAGTACTTC
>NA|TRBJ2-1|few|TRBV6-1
CASSVPTGNNEQFF
TGTGCCAGCAGTGTGCCGACAGGAAACAATGAGCAGTTCTTC
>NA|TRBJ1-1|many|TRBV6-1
CASSDPALMNTEAFF
TGTGCCAGCAGTGATCCCGCCCTTATGAACACTGAAGCTTTCTTT
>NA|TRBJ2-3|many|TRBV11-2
CASSSTAGASTDTQYF
TGTGCCAGCAGCTCTACGGCAGGGGCCAGCACAGATACGCAGTATTTT
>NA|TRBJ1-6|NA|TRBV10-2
CASSENRDNSPLHF
TGCGCCAGCAGTGAAAACAGGGACAATTCACCCCTCCACTTT
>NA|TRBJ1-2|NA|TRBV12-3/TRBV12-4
CASSFERGYGYTF
TGTGCCAGCAGTTTTGAAAGAGGGTATGGCTACACCTTC
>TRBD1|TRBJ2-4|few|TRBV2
CASNRDSLAKNIQYF
TGTGCCAGCAATCGGGACAGCTTAGCCAAAAACATTCAGTACTTC
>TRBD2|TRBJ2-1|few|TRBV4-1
CASSQDWSGRANEQFF
TGCGCCAGCAGCCAAGATTGGAGCGGGAGGGCCAATGAGCAGTTCTTC
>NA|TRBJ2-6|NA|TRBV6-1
CATRNRVPSGANVLTF
TGTGCCACTAGGAACAGGGTACCCTCTGGGGCCAACGTCCTGACTTTC
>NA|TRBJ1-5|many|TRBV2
CASSEGGASNQPQHF
TGTGCCAGCAGTGAAGGAGGGGCTTCCAATCAGCCCCAGCATTTT
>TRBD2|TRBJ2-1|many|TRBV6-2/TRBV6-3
CASSYLAGPYNEQFF
TGTGCCAGCAGTTACCTAGCGGGACCCTACAATGAGCAGTTCTTC
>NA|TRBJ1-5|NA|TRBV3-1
CASSLRGLRPQHF
TGTGCCAGCAGCCTCCGCGGGTTAAGACCCCAGCATTTT
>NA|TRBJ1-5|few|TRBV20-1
CSAGPETGGQPQHF
TGCAGTGCTGGGCCTGAGACAGGCGGCCAGCCCCAGCATTTT
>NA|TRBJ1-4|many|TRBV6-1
CASSSPDIGGREEKLFF
TGTGCCAGCAGTTCACCGGACATAGGGGGGCGAGAGGAAAAACTGTTTTTT